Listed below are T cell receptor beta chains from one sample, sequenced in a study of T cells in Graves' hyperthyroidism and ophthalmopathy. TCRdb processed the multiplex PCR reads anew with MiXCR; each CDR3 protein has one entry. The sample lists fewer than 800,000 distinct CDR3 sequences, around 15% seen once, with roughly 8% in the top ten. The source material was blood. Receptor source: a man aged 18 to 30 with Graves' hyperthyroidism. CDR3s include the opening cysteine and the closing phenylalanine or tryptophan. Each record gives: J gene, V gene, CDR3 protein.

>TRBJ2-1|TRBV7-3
CASRRTGAGYNEQFF
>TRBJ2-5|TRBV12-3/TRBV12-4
CASKVPWTGRKETQYF
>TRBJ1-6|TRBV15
CATSRASAGGRYNSPLHF
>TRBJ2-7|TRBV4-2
CASSQDDSYEQYF
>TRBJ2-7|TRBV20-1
CSARDQASYEQYF
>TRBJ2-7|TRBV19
CASSFDINNEQYF
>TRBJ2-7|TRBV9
CASSRTGRAGYEQYF
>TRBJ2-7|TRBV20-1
CSASSTSGSLYEQYF
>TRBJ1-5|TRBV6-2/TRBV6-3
CASSYPGGVWNQPQHF
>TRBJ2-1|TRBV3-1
CATHSGRPNEQFF
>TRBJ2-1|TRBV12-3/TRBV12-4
CASSLMAGGPGNEQFF
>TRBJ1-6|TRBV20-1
CSALGPNNSPLHF
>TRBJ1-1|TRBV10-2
CASRDSNPMNTEAFF